The 9 T cell receptor beta chains below were found in one sample sequenced in a study of T cell repertoires in cytomegalovirus infection. Their antigen targets remain unknown. TCRdb re-called the reads through MiXCR, storing one row per CDR3 protein. The profile shows about 920,000 distinct CDR3 sequences, around 30% of them singletons. The source material was cultured CD8+ T cells from PBMCs, sampled from culture after CMV antigen stimulation. The receptors were gathered from a human donor in good health (CMV status not recorded). Some clones in this sample may be carry-over from other donors' samples.

This clonotype was recorded many times. This chain joins TRBV7-8 and TRBJ2-3; possibly TRBD1 or TRBD2 for D (5 bases each). Germline V lookup: CDR1 SGHVS, CDR2 FQNEAQ. This CDR3 region has 16 residues. V dropped 4 bases and J dropped 0 bases, with 14 bases sitting between them. In DNA, the CDR3 is TGTGCCAGCAGCTCTTGGGGGAGAACTAGCACAGATACGCAGTATTTT. This sequence encodes CASSSWGRTSTDTQYF.

The rearrangement uses TRBV5-1 and TRBJ1-5; D is unresolved. CDR1 is SGHRS and CDR2 is YFSETQ in the germline V gene. The V gene lost 8 bases and the J gene lost 0 bases, with 9 bases spanning the gap. This CDR3 has 13 amino acids. The CDR3 reads CASRRNSNQPQHF. The CDR3 bases are TGCGCCAGTCGGCGTAATAGCAATCAGCCCCAGCATTTT.

This chain uses TRBV6-2 or TRBV6-3 with TRBJ2-5; 14 bases map to TRBD2. CDR1 and CDR2 (germline): MNHEY, SVGEGT. CDR3 length: 17 residues. Germline trimming cut 6 bases from V and 5 bases from J; bases unmatched to any gene: 11. CDR3 protein: CASSIPGLAGERETQYF. In nucleotides, the CDR3 is TGTGCCAGCAGCATCCCGGGACTAGCGGGGGAACGGGAGACCCAGTACTTC.

Points on this clonotype: The junction departs from the called germline gene at one end, perhaps through a read error. The chain combines TRBV7-6 with TRBJ1-3; unclear D gene. The CDR3 is 14 amino acids. Germline CDR1 is SGHVS and CDR2 is FNYEAQ. The CDR3 coding sequence is TGTGTCAGCAGTCCAAGCGGAGGGATGGACACCATATATTTT. It codes for CVSSPSGGMDTIYF.

This clonotype was seen more than once but under ten times. The chain joins TRBV6-6 to TRBJ2-3; 9 nucleotides align to TRBD2. Trimming removed 0 bases from V and 1 base from J; junction bases left unmatched: 5. In germline, CDR1 is MNHNY, CDR2 SVGAGI (reference sequence). The CDR3 extends over 17 amino acids. The CDR3 region is CASSYSIRTSGTDTQYF. In DNA, the CDR3 is TGTGCCAGCAGTTACTCGATTCGGACTAGCGGCACAGATACGCAGTATTTT.

This clonotype has only a few counts. V usage is TRBV6-1 and J usage is TRBJ2-5; D perhaps matches TRBD2 (6 bases). Per germline, CDR1 MNHNS and CDR2 SASEGT. This CDR3 contains 17 residues. The germline V and J ends were trimmed by 0 bases and 3 bases, with 17 bases remaining between them. CDR3 sequence (DNA): TGTGCCAGCAGTGAAGCGTTTTCGGGGGACCCAGAAGAGACCCAGTACTTC. Its protein is CASSEAFSGDPEETQYF.

This clonotype was counted ten times or more. This rearrangement joins TRBV12-3 or TRBV12-4 to TRBJ2-1, with 10 bases aligning to TRBD1. Trimming took 5 bases from V and 0 from J; bases not matched to a gene: 7. The CDR3 is made up of 17 amino acids. CDR3 sequence reads: CASSPGTGEHSYNEQFF. CDR3 DNA sequence: TGTGCCAGCAGTCCAGGGACAGGGGAACACTCCTACAATGAGCAGTTCTTC.

The CDR3 sequence is CASSSQGNKQYF. The CDR3 region has the DNA TGTGCCAGCAGTAGTCAGGGTAATAAGCAGTACTTC. V gene TRBV2 combines with J gene TRBJ2-7; TRBD1 is a possible D gene (5 bases). CDR3 length equals 12 residues. Germline V gene lookup returns CDR1 SNHLY and CDR2 FYNNEI. Deletions cut 5 bases from V and 8 bases from J, with 13 bases between.

This clonotype was picked up many times. The genes are TRBV7-8 and TRBJ2-7; D is possibly TRBD1 or TRBD2 (5 bases each). The CDR3 is 16 residues long. Deletions cut 0 bases from V and 3 bases from J, with 15 bases between. The germline gives CDR1 SGHVS, CDR2 FQNEAQ. CDR3 nucleotide sequence: TGTGCCAGCAGCTTAGCCGGTTACCGGGACGGCTACGAGCAGTACTTC. Translation gives CASSLAGYRDGYEQYF.